This T cell receptor (beta chain) was identified during a study of blood T cell repertoires in COVID-19. Across the whole study: Sites across the United States, Italy and Spain contributed samples from acute and convalescent COVID-19. From T cells, B-cell-depleted T cells, or PBMCs came the material, which was cDNA or gDNA.

Some clones are missing from TCRdb's copy, which holds only in-frame ones; the method was immunoSEQ multiplex PCR. The sample yields some 290,000 clones, 85% to 90% seen once. The V gene lost 0 bases and the J gene lost 5 bases, with 10 bases spanning the gap. Germline V gene data show CDR1 as GTSNPN and CDR2 as SVGIG (reference sequence). The CDR3 is 13 amino acids. Source material: peripheral blood. This sequence originates from a man younger than 35 with active or convalescent COVID-19. V gene TRBV30 combines with J gene TRBJ1-2, with a possible D match to TRBD1 (6 bases). DNA of the CDR3: TGTGCCTGGAGTGTCGTAGGGGGATATGGCTACACCTTC. It yields the protein CAWSVVGGYGYTF.